This is a list of T cell receptor beta chains from one sample in a study of T cells in Graves' hyperthyroidism and ophthalmopathy. In TCRdb, the multiplex PCR reads were re-called with MiXCR into one record per CDR3 protein. Among about 560,000 distinct CDR3 sequences listed, roughly 50% were seen once. Sample: peripheral blood or thyroid tissue (not recorded which). These receptors originate from a woman younger than 30 with Graves' hyperthyroidism. Each CDR3 is given with its conserved first and last residue. The D gene is left open where the match is weak. Only part of the rows carry a size: once, few, many, or a class if the clone is expanded.

TRBV7-6	many	-	TRBJ1-2	CASSLAEGPYGYTF
TRBV7-3	many	-	TRBJ2-2	CASSLLFTGELFF
TRBV13	-	TRBD1	TRBJ1-4	CASSKNTGGNEKLFF
TRBV19	few	-	TRBJ1-5	CATHFSRGSGNQPQHF
TRBV7-2	-	-	TRBJ1-5	CASIPRDSNQPQHF
TRBV19	-	-	TRBJ2-5	CASSMRAGKWGTQYF
TRBV2	-	TRBD1	TRBJ2-7	CASSRQGTLSYEQYF
TRBV24-1	once	-	TRBJ1-2	CASSYRPSNYGYTF
TRBV7-6	once	TRBD1	TRBJ1-1	CASSIPGQAYTEAFF
TRBV7-8	few	-	TRBJ2-7	CASARGGNEQYF
TRBV2	-	-	TRBJ2-7	CASSEALTGLYYEQYF
TRBV10-3	many	-	TRBJ2-7	CASSGTSHPEQYF
TRBV6-5	-	-	TRBJ2-5	CASSPTLFDQYF
TRBV4-2	-	-	TRBJ1-5	CASSQVGASNQPQHF
TRBV29-1	few	-	TRBJ1-1	CSVADLGVNTEAFF
TRBV7-3	-	-	TRBJ1-2	CASSQSSRETNYGYTF
TRBV25-1	few	-	TRBJ2-7	CASTKWGDEQYF
TRBV11-2	once	-	TRBJ1-6	CASSGDGGSPLHF
TRBV10-3	few	-	TRBJ1-5	CASSLWSGVSNQPQHF
TRBV24-1	many	TRBD1	TRBJ2-7	CATSDSRGQGTSYEQYF